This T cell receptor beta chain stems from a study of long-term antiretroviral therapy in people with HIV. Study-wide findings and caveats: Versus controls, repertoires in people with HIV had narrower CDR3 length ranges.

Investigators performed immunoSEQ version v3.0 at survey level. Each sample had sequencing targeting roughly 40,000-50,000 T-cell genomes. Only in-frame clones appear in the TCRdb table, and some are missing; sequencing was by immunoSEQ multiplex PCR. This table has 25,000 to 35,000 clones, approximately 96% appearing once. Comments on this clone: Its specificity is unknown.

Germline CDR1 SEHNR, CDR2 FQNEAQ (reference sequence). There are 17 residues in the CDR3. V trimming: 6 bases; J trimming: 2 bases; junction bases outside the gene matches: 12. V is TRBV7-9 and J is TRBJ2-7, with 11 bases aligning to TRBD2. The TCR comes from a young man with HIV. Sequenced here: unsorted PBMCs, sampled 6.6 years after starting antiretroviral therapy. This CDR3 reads CASRGGTSGQHPYEQYF. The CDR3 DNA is TGTGCCAGCAGGGGTGGGACTAGCGGACAACATCCCTACGAGCAGTACTTC.